The TCR beta chain under discussion was sequenced for a study of blood T cell repertoires in COVID-19. About the research overall: Researchers got acute and convalescent COVID-19 samples from the United States, Italy and Spain.

CDR1 is SSHAT, CDR2 FNYEAQ, per germline (reference sequence). The CDR3 totals 15 residues. J lost 7 bases, V lost 5 bases, and 10 bases had no gene match. Data came from immunoSEQ multiplex PCR; TCRdb stores just in-frame clones and leaves some out. The sample comprises 140,000 to 150,000 clones, 75% to 90% of which are singletons, and about 3.5% rests with the top ten. The sequencing input was peripheral blood. The V and J genes are TRBV7-7 and TRBJ2-2, with TRBD1 identical over 7 bases. This sequence was found in a man aged 65-85 years who had recovered from COVID-19. The CDR3 DNA sequence: TGTGCCAGCAGCCCAGTGAGGGGGCTGGGCGGGGAGCTGTTTTTT. It translates to CASSPVRGLGGELFF.